One sample yielded the 30 T cell receptor beta chains listed below, sequenced in a study of molecular identifiers for immune sequencing clone quantification. A single record per CDR3 protein comes from TCRdb applying MiXCR to the PCR reads. The table has about 320,000 distinct CDR3 sequences, around a fifth seen once. The sample comprised naive CD8+ T cells from blood, with Jurkat cell RNA spiked in. Subset described: FACS-sorted CD8+CD4-CCR7+CD45RA+ naive T cells. The receptor set was obtained from a human donor in good health. Some libraries in this study had Jurkat cell RNA spiked in.

Of note for this clonotype: It may be a read error: a sequence one base away is much more abundant. The chain employs TRBV27 and TRBJ2-3; 8 positions agree with TRBD2. The CDR3 length is 16 residues. The V gene's germline CDR1 is MNHEY and CDR2 SMNVEV (reference sequence). CDR3: CASSLGAGEFTGTQYF. The CDR3 nucleotides read TGTGCCAGCAGTTTAGGAGCGGGGGAATTCACAGGTACGCAGTATTTT.

This clonotype was found many times. V is TRBV6-1 and J is TRBJ1-2; D not certain. The CDR3 sequence is 11 residues long. Trimming removed 7 bases at V and 4 bases at J, with 7 bases between. Germline loops: CDR1 MNHNS, CDR2 SASEGT. CDR3 loop: CASKTPYGYTF. The CDR3 DNA follows: TGTGCCAGCAAAACCCCCTATGGCTACACCTTC.

This clonotype appeared many times. The gene calls are TRBV28 and TRBJ1-4; D gene ambiguous. Germline loops: CDR1 MDHEN, CDR2 SYDVKM. V was shortened by 6 bases and J by 5 bases, with 19 bases between the two germline ends. The CDR3 extends over 16 amino acids. The CDR3 sequence is CASSDDLLGVNEKLFF. CDR3 in DNA: TGTGCCAGCAGCGATGACCTACTTGGGGTCAATGAAAAACTGTTTTTT.

This clonotype was found once. One junction end does not reproduce the germline sequence, and a read error may be involved. The rearrangement uses TRBV9 and TRBJ1-4; 7 bases fit TRBD1. There are 15 residues in the CDR3. Germline V gives CDR1 SGDLS, CDR2 YYNGEE. The CDR3 DNA is TGTGCCGGCAGCACCACAGGGGCCGGGGATGAAAAACTGTTTTTT. Amino acids: CAGSTTGAGDEKLFF.

In its sample, this clonotype was seen a few times. The rearrangement joins TRBV7-9 to TRBJ2-7, with 10 bases lining up with TRBD1. The CDR3 loop spans 15 amino acids. Germline V gene sequence: CDR1 SEHNR, CDR2 FQNEAQ (reference sequence). Trimming cost V 3 bases and J 5 bases; bases outside gene matches: 7. CDR3 amino acids: CASSFPWTGGDEQYF. CDR3 nucleotide sequence: TGTGCCAGCAGCTTCCCGTGGACAGGGGGTGACGAGCAGTACTTC.

The chain joins TRBV29-1 to TRBJ2-2; D possibly corresponds to TRBD2 (7 bases). Trimming shortened V by 6 bases and J by 4 bases, and 9 bases separated the two germline ends. The CDR3 totals 12 residues. Looked up from germline, CDR1 is SQVTM and CDR2 is ANQGSEA. This chain's CDR3 is CSVGGVTGELFF. The DNA for the CDR3 is TGCAGCGTAGGGGGGGTCACCGGGGAGCTGTTTTTT.

This clonotype was detected many times. This rearrangement joins TRBV20-1 to TRBJ1-1, with TRBD1 as a possible D gene (5 bases). Trimming shortened V by 6 bases and J by 4 bases, and 12 bases separated the two germline ends. The CDR3 totals 12 residues. Germline-derived CDR1 and CDR2 are DFQATT and SNEGSKA (reference sequence). CDR3 sequence: CSATMGLTEAFF. The CDR3 DNA follows: TGCAGTGCCACCATGGGGCTCACTGAAGCTTTCTTT.

This clonotype occurred many times. V usage is TRBV12-3 or TRBV12-4 and J usage is TRBJ1-4, with a weak D call TRBD1 (5 bases). The CDR3 covers 15 residues. V was shortened by 6 bases and J by 9 bases, with 20 bases between the two germline ends. The CDR3: CASSVDIGGGKKLFF. CDR3 sequence (DNA): TGTGCCAGCAGCGTGGACATCGGGGGAGGTAAAAAACTGTTTTTT.

Turning to this clonotype: A read error is possible here, since a much larger clone lies one base away. The rearrangement joins TRBV20-1 to TRBJ2-2, with D perhaps matching TRBD1 (8 bases). V was cut by 6 bases and J by 7 bases, with 15 bases left in between. In germline, CDR1 is DFQATT, CDR2 SNEGSKA (reference sequence). The CDR3 loop spans 13 amino acids. The CDR3 reads CSAVDREGGELFF. The CDR3, as DNA: TGCAGTGCCGTGGACAGGGAGGGCGGGGAGCTGTTTTTT.

This clonotype was recorded at least ten times. The gene calls are TRBV9 and TRBJ1-1; 7 nucleotides line up with TRBD1. V lost 2 bases and J lost 3; bases outside the gene matches: 10. Germline V gene lookup returns CDR1 SGDLS and CDR2 YYNGEE. The CDR3 is 16 residues long. The CDR3 sequence is CASSVARDSTHTEAFF. As DNA, the CDR3 is TGTGCCAGCAGCGTCGCTCGGGACAGTACTCACACTGAAGCTTTCTTT.

About this clonotype itself: A much larger clone is a single base away; this may be a read error. The chain joins TRBV29-1 to TRBJ2-7; TRBD2 might be the D (6 bases). The CDR3 totals 12 residues. The V gene's germline CDR1 is SQVTM and CDR2 ANQGSEA. CDR3 in amino acids: CGVEEGTYEQYF. The CDR3 nucleotides are TGCGGCGTTGAGGAGGGGACCTACGAGCAGTACTTC.

This clonotype has a count of ten or more. CDR3 region: CASSLSRSGAGEQYF. CDR3 in DNA: TGTGCCAGCAGCTTGTCTCGTTCAGGGGCTGGCGAGCAGTACTTC. This rearrangement joins TRBV5-5 to TRBJ2-7, with a tentative D call TRBD1 (6 bases). The CDR3 covers 15 residues. Trimming removed 1 base at V and 6 bases at J, with 17 bases between. CDR1 SGHKS and CDR2 YYEKEE come from the germline V gene (reference sequence).

The V and J genes are TRBV20-1 and TRBJ2-6, with D uncertain. The germline V gene encodes CDR1 DFQATT and CDR2 SNEGSKA (reference sequence). This CDR3 has 18 amino acids. Trimming took 2 bases from V and 1 from J, leaving 18 bases between them. The CDR3 region has the DNA TGCAGTGCTAGATTCCCCGAGACGGACGCATCTGGGGCCAACGTCCTGACTTTC. Its translation: CSARFPETDASGANVLTF.

This clonotype appeared many times. The chain carries TRBV7-9 and TRBJ1-2, with D possibly being TRBD1 (6 bases). The CDR3 has 11 amino acids. The V and J ends lost 5 bases and 13 bases respectively, with 14 bases between them. Germline CDR1 reads SEHNR; CDR2 reads FQNEAQ (reference sequence). Here the CDR3 DNA reads TGTGCCAGCAGCACGACAGGAAACTCCACCTTC. Translation: CASSTTGNSTF.

Note on this clonotype: Given a much more abundant clone one base away, this may be a read error. CDR3 nucleotide sequence: TGCAGTGCTAGAGATCCGGGGACTAGCGACACAGATACGCAGTATTTT. This translates into CSARDPGTSDTDTQYF. The rearrangement links TRBV20-1 to TRBJ2-3; 10 bases are a match to TRBD2. The germline V gene has CDR1 DFQATT and CDR2 SNEGSKA (reference sequence). The V segment lost 0 bases and the J segment 2 bases; nucleotides outside the gene matches: 5. The CDR3 is 16 amino acids.

Comments on this clonotype: Compared with germline, one end of the junction differs, possibly owing to a read error. This sequence joins TRBV28 and TRBJ2-7; 7 nucleotides line up with TRBD1. The CDR3 loop spans 14 amino acids. Germline assignment: CDR1 MDHEN and CDR2 SYDVKM. Here the CDR3 DNA reads TGTGGCAGCAGTTCACGACAGGGAACCTACGAGCAGTACTTC. Residues: CGSSSRQGTYEQYF.

On this clonotype: The junction differs from germline at one of its ends, possibly a read error. This chain links TRBV6-2 or TRBV6-3 with TRBJ2-7; 7 bases align to TRBD1. The germline V gene encodes CDR1 MNHEY and CDR2 SVGEGT. The CDR3 consists of 13 residues. The CDR3 DNA follows: TGTGCCAGCAGTGCGGACAGGAACAACGAGCAGCACTTC. Its protein is CASSADRNNEQHF.

The genes are TRBV19 and TRBJ2-7; a weak D match, TRBD1 (6 bases). The V gene lost 9 bases and the J gene lost 5 bases, with 17 bases spanning the gap. The CDR3 spans 13 residues. Germline CDR1 is LNHDA and CDR2 is SQIVND (reference sequence). The CDR3 spells CASQQQGSNEQYF. The CDR3 region has the DNA TGTGCCAGCCAACAACAGGGATCGAACGAGCAGTACTTC.

This clonotype was observed at least ten times. This chain uses TRBV11-2 with TRBJ2-3; 9 nucleotides line up with TRBD1. The CDR3 totals 15 residues. V was clipped by 3 bases and J by 2 bases; unmatched bases: 3. CDR1 and CDR2 (germline): SGHAT, FQNNGV. CDR3: CASSFGQGSTDTQYF. The CDR3 coding sequence is TGTGCCAGCAGCTTTGGACAGGGGTCCACAGATACGCAGTATTTT.

At least ten counts were recorded for this clonotype. CDR3: CASSLFSGNSYEQYF. CDR3 sequence (DNA): TGTGCCAGCAGTTTATTTTCGGGGAACTCCTACGAGCAGTACTTC. V is TRBV28 and J is TRBJ2-7; tentative D call: TRBD2 (5 bases). This CDR3 comprises 15 residues. V was cut by 1 base and J by 0 bases, with 10 bases left in between. CDR1 and CDR2 from the germline V gene are MDHEN and SYDVKM.

This clonotype turned up a few times. The genes are TRBV20-1 and TRBJ2-3; 9 bases map to TRBD2. From germline, CDR1 is DFQATT and CDR2 SNEGSKA (reference sequence). With V trimmed by 0 bases and J by 4 bases, 14 bases remained unmatched. The CDR3 spans 18 residues. The DNA for the CDR3 is TGCAGTGCTAGAGATAGTAGCGGGAGAGGGTCCGGGTCAGATACGCAGTATTTT. Protein sequence: CSARDSSGRGSGSDTQYF.

This clonotype was seen at least ten times. The CDR3 DNA reads as TGCGCCAGCAGCTCCGTACTAGCGGACCTCCAAGATACGCAGTATTTT. Encoded protein: CASSSVLADLQDTQYF. The chain employs TRBV5-1 and TRBJ2-3; 8 nucleotides align to TRBD2. CDR3 length equals 16 residues. CDR1 is SGHRS, CDR2 YFSETQ, per germline. After removal of 3 bases from V and 5 bases from J, the junction contained 11 bases not matched to a gene.

This clonotype was seen ten or more times. The J gene is TRBJ2-7, the V gene TRBV11-2; 7 nucleotides align to TRBD1. CDR3 length: 16 residues. Germline V gene lookup returns CDR1 SGHAT and CDR2 FQNNGV. The V segment lost 0 bases and the J segment 6 bases; nucleotides outside the gene matches: 11. In DNA, the CDR3 is TGTGCCAGCAGCTTAGAAGGGGGCAGGGGGAACGGCGAGCAGTACTTC. Translation gives CASSLEGGRGNGEQYF.

This clonotype was seen at least ten times. V usage is TRBV4-2 and J usage is TRBJ2-3; weak D call: TRBD1 (6 bases). V was pared by 4 bases and J by 2 bases, with 10 bases between. CDR1 and CDR2 (germline): LGHNA, YNFKEQ. The CDR3 contains 14 residues. This CDR3 reads CASSLGQLTDTQYF. CDR3 bases: TGTGCCAGCAGCCTGGGACAACTCACAGATACGCAGTATTTT.

This clonotype came up many times. V and J are TRBV5-1 and TRBJ2-7; TRBD2 aligns across 7 bases. After removal of 5 bases from V and 2 bases from J, the junction contained 7 bases not matched to a gene. This CDR3 is built from 14 residues. The germline V gene has CDR1 SGHRS and CDR2 YFSETQ. The CDR3 reads CASRPPGGPYEQYF. Here the CDR3 DNA reads TGCGCCAGCAGGCCGCCGGGAGGCCCCTACGAGCAGTACTTC.

This sequence joins TRBV28 and TRBJ1-5; TRBD1 aligns across 8 bases. There are 15 residues in the CDR3. The ends lost 6 bases at V and 7 bases at J; junction bases unmatched: 11. Germline loops: CDR1 MDHEN, CDR2 SYDVKM. The CDR3 sequence is CASRPQGVIRQPQHF. The CDR3 nucleotides read TGTGCCAGCAGACCACAGGGGGTAATAAGGCAGCCCCAGCATTTT.

For this clonotype: Since a much larger clone is just one base distant, this may be a read error. The chain recombines TRBV11-2 with TRBJ2-5; D gene unclear. The V gene lost 5 bases and the J gene lost 2 bases, with 12 bases spanning the gap. The CDR3 has 14 residues. Germline CDR1 and CDR2: SGHAT and FQNNGV. The DNA for the CDR3 is TGTGCCAGCAGCCTCCAGAGTCAGCAAGAGACCCAGTACTTC. Protein sequence: CASSLQSQQETQYF.

This clonotype was detected only a few times. This chain joins TRBV4-3 and TRBJ2-7; no clear D gene. The CDR3 sequence is 15 residues long. With 0 bases removed from V and 2 bases from J, the gap between germline ends came to 11 bases. CDR1 and CDR2 (germline): LGHNA, YSLEER. CDR3 nucleotide sequence: TGCGCCAGCAGCCAAGAAAGCCGCTCGACCTACGAGCAGTACTTC. Amino acids: CASSQESRSTYEQYF.

This clonotype has ten or more counts. The chain carries TRBV5-6 and TRBJ2-4, with D possibly matching TRBD2 (5 bases). V dropped 4 bases and J dropped 2 bases, with 22 bases sitting between them. The germline CDR1 and CDR2 sequences are SGHDT and YYEEEE. This CDR3 comprises 18 residues. The CDR3 sequence is CASSPGLRRKLSKNIQYF. CDR3 bases: TGTGCCAGCAGCCCCGGTTTGCGGAGGAAGTTATCCAAAAACATTCAGTACTTC.

The V call is TRBV18, the J call TRBJ2-7; D is unresolved. Trimming stripped 3 bases from V and 0 bases from J, with 12 bases between. The germline gives CDR1 KGHSH, CDR2 LQKENI. The CDR3 sequence is 15 residues long. Here the CDR3 reads CASSPLKRNSYEQYF. CDR3 nucleotide sequence: TGTGCCAGCTCACCGCTGAAGAGGAACTCCTACGAGCAGTACTTC.